This T cell receptor (beta chain) emerged from a study of blood T cell repertoires in COVID-19. At the level of the study: Sites across the United States, Italy and Spain contributed samples from acute and convalescent COVID-19.

Trimming shortened V by 4 bases and J by 4 bases, and 17 bases separated the two germline ends. Germline loops: CDR1 SEHNR, CDR2 FQNEAQ (reference sequence). The CDR3 is 16 amino acids. Clones were sequenced by immunoSEQ multiplex PCR, and TCRdb holds only the in-frame ones, with some missing. The table records tens of thousands of clones, approximately 80% of them present only once. This clone was found once. The chain links TRBV7-9 to TRBJ1-5; possibly TRBD1 for D (6 bases). Sequencing was carried out using peripheral blood. This clonotype originated in a human donor in a cohort sampled during active or convalescent COVID-19. Here the CDR3 DNA reads TGTGCCAGCAGCTCAGACCCGGGACAAGTAAATCAGCCCCAGCATTTT. The encoded protein is CASSSDPGQVNQPQHF.